This TCR beta chain was retrieved from a study of T-cell memory formation after mild COVID-19. Study findings and constraints: Some clones that responded were present in memory (sampled pre-infection), which suggests cross-reactive memory joined. Whereas later expanders leaned CD4+, clones contracting day 15 to 85 showed a balanced CD4/CD8 makeup.

Constant-segment primers and 5'RACE yielded cDNA libraries for TCR alpha and TCR beta, each carrying sample barcodes and UMIs. Each CDR3 protein is one row after TCRdb ran MiXCR on the 5' RACE reads. The sample carries under 50,000 distinct CDR3 sequences, approximately 9.6% recorded once. This clonotype was seen a handful of times. Its matching antigen is unknown. The germline V gene has CDR1 KGHDR and CDR2 SFDVKD. Trimming took 4 bases from V and 3 from J, leaving 17 bases between them. The CDR3 sequence is 16 residues long. This chain connects TRBV24-1 to TRBJ1-2; the D gene is possibly TRBD1 (6 bases). Sequenced sample: PBMCs or a T cell subset sorted from them (not recorded which). The receptor's source is an adult woman who had mild COVID-19 (a few samples of this study predate the infection). Cell type and time point are not known. CDR3 sequence: CATSDADRDTDYGYTF. The DNA of the CDR3 is TGTGCCACCAGTGACGCTGACCGGGACACGGACTATGGCTACACCTTC.